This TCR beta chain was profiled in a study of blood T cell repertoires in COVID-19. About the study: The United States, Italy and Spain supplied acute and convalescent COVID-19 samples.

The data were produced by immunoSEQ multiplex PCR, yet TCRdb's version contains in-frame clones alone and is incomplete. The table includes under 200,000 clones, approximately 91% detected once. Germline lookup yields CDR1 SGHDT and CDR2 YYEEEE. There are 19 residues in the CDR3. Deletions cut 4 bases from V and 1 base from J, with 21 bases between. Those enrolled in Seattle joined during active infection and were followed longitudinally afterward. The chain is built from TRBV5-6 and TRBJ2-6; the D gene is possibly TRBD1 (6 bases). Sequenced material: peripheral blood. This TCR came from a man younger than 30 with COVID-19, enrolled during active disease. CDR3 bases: TGTGCCAGCAGCCCACTAAGGGGGTCCCCATCTTCTGGGGCCAACGTCCTGACTTTC. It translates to CASSPLRGSPSSGANVLTF.